The clone carrying this T cell receptor beta chain was counted between two and nine times. Its antigen remains unidentified. The data were obtained in a study of cytomegalovirus exposure and HLA in healthy donors. Study results and limitations: Per a prior analysis, the majority of TCR beta V segments were productive roughly 90% or roughly 30% of the time.

13 Jbeta primers and 60 Vbeta primers were used for the PCR. The method was immunoSEQ multiplex PCR; TCRdb's version includes in-frame clones alone and lacks a portion of them. The data hold some 120,000 clones, with roughly 17% observed a single time. Donors were nominally healthy when sampled, though unrecorded immune exposures were likely. Germline V gene lookup returns CDR1 ENHRY and CDR2 SYGVKD. The CDR3 length is 14 residues. V trimming: 5 bases; J trimming: 1 base; junction bases outside the gene matches: 2. The TCR sequence derives from a female donor in good health and CMV-seropositive. Sequencing used PBMCs. The chain recombines TRBV10-3 with TRBJ1-1; 9 bases are a match to TRBD1. The CDR3 DNA sequence: TGTGCCATCAGTCAACAGGGGGCGAACACTGAAGCTTTCTTT. Its protein is CAISQQGANTEAFF.